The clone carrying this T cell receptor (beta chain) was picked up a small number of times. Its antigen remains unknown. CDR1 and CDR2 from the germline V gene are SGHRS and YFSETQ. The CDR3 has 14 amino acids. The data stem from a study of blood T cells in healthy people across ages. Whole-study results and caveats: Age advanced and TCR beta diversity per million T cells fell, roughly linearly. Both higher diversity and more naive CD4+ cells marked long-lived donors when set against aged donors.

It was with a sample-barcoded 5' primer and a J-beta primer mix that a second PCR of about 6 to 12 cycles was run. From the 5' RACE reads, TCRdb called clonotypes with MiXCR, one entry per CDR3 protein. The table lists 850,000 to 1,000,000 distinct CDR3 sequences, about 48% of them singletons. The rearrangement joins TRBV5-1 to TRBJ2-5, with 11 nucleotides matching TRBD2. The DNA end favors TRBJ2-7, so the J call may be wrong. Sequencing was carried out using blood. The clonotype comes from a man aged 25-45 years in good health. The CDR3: CASALSGRDYEQYF. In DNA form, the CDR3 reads TGCGCCAGCGCTCTTAGCGGGAGGGACTACGAGCAGTACTTC.